The 8 T cell receptor beta chains below all came from one sample that was sequenced in a study of T cell changes during pregnancy in multiple sclerosis. Clones were sequenced by immunoSEQ multiplex PCR, and TCRdb holds only the in-frame ones, with some missing. In the table there are some 60,000 clones, 91% of which are singletons. This specimen consisted of CD4+ T cells from peripheral blood mononuclear cells, obtained in the first trimester of pregnancy. The receptors were sampled from a female donor with multiple sclerosis, enrolled in a pregnancy study.

The chain has TRBV4-3 and TRBJ2-1; 8 bases match TRBD2. The trim removed 1 base at V and 6 bases at J, leaving 5 bases unmatched. From germline, CDR1 is LGHNA and CDR2 YSLEER. The CDR3 is 15 residues long. This CDR3 reads CASSQAGGSFNEQFF. The CDR3 DNA follows: TGCGCCAGCAGCCAAGCGGGGGGGTCTTTCAATGAGCAGTTCTTC.

The J gene is TRBJ2-7, the V gene TRBV19; TRBD1 matches at 10 bases. Germline trimming cut 1 base from V and 1 base from J; bases unmatched to any gene: 7. The CDR3 is 17 residues long. CDR1 and CDR2 (germline): LNHDA, SQIVND (reference sequence). The chain's CDR3 is CASSIAGTGAISYEQYF. The CDR3 bases are TGTGCCAGTAGTATAGCAGGGACAGGGGCCATTTCCTACGAGCAGTACTTC. The whole variable domain, filled in from reference TRBV19 and TRBJ2-7, reads DGGITQSPKYLFRKEGQNVTLSCEQNLNHDAMYWYRQDPGQGLRLIYYSQIVNDFQKGDIAEGYSVSREKKESFPLTVTSAQKNPTAFYLCASSIAGTGAISYEQYFGPGTRLTVT.

The CDR3 loop reads CAWIRGSENYGYTF. CDR3 DNA: TGTGCCTGGATTAGGGGTTCTGAAAACTATGGCTACACCTTC. The rearrangement uses TRBV30 and TRBJ1-2; possible D gene TRBD1, 5 bases. This CDR3 is built from 14 residues. CDR1 and CDR2 from the germline V gene are GTSNPN and SVGIG (reference sequence). V was cut by 4 bases and J by 2 bases, with 14 bases left in between.

The chain carries TRBV6-4 and TRBJ2-2, with TRBD1 matching 8 bases. The germline V gene has CDR1 MRHNA and CDR2 SNTAGT. Germline trimming cut 8 bases from V and 4 bases from J; bases unmatched to any gene: 9. This CDR3 contains 15 residues. CDR3 sequence reads: CASPRGQGTTGELFF. CDR3 DNA: TGTGCCAGCCCCAGGGGGCAGGGAACCACCGGGGAGCTGTTTTTT.

The J gene is TRBJ1-1, the V gene TRBV28; the D gene is possibly TRBD1 (6 bases). V lost 8 bases and J lost 1, with 11 bases in between. The V gene's germline CDR1 is MDHEN and CDR2 SYDVKM. CDR3 size: 13 residues. The CDR3 loop reads CASDMGANTEAFF. CDR3 bases: TGTGCCAGCGATATGGGGGCGAACACTGAAGCTTTCTTT.

In regard to this clone: This sample also contains other DNA sequences that code for the same CDR3. V gene TRBV9 combines with J gene TRBJ1-1, with D possibly TRBD1 on 6 matching bases. The CDR3 covers 14 residues. Germline-derived CDR1 and CDR2 are SGDLS and YYNGEE. V gave up 3 bases and J gave up 1 base, with 10 bases separating them. In DNA form, the CDR3 reads TGTGCCAGCAGCGGCGGGGGCTGGAACACTGAAGCTTTCTTT. This translates into CASSGGGWNTEAFF. Looking up the rest from reference TRBV9 and TRBJ1-1 gives the full variable domain: DSGVTQTPKHLITATGQRVTLRCSPRSGDLSVYWYQQSLDQGLQFLIQYYNGEERAKGNILERFSAQQFPDLHSELNLSSLELGDSALYFCASSGGGWNTEAFFGQGTRLTVV.

The rearrangement uses TRBV6-1 and TRBJ1-4, with a tentative D call TRBD1 (5 bases). CDR3 length: 16 amino acids. Trimming stripped 3 bases from V and 8 bases from J, with 19 bases between. Germline values: CDR1 MNHNS, CDR2 SASEGT. The CDR3 loop is CASSDRETGGSEKLFF. CDR3 DNA sequence: TGTGCCAGCAGTGACCGAGAGACCGGGGGGAGCGAAAAACTGTTTTTT.

V is TRBV6-1 and J is TRBJ1-2, with TRBD1 identical over 7 bases. There are 14 residues in the CDR3. With V trimmed by 4 bases and J by 4 bases, 6 bases remained unmatched. CDR1 and CDR2 (germline): MNHNS, SASEGT. The CDR3 reads CASSGGDSPYGYTF. For the CDR3, the DNA is TGTGCCAGCAGTGGAGGGGACAGCCCCTATGGCTACACCTTC.